This TCR beta chain was sequenced during a study of vaccination and CD4 T cells after COVID-19. Of note for this clonotype: The antigen remains unidentified.

This CDR3 has 14 amino acids. Trimming removed 8 bases at V and 0 bases at J, with 13 bases between. Germline CDR1 is MNHNS and CDR2 is SASEGT. Cultured CD4+ T-cell DNA underwent Oncomine TCR Beta short-read sequencing. TCRdb reprocessed the PCR reads with MiXCR, giving one entry per CDR3 protein. Altogether about 12,000 distinct CDR3 sequences are present, approximately 76% being singletons, with the ten largest covering more than 20%. As for treatment: roughly ten-day PBMC culture with coronavirus spike peptide pools or control peptides (ViraFEST assay). Sequenced sample: CD4+ T cells from blood, cultured in vitro. The gene calls are TRBV6-1 and TRBJ1-2; D remains unclear. The sequence derives from a human donor who had recovered from COVID-19. The CDR3 nucleotides are TGTGCCAGCCGGCTTCAGGCCGCTAACTATGGCTACACCTTC. Translating it yields CASRLQAANYGYTF.